One and the same sample provided the 24 T cell receptor beta chains below, sequenced in a study of blood T cell repertoires in COVID-19. Clones were read by immunoSEQ multiplex PCR, and TCRdb kept only the in-frame ones, dropping some. The data contain about 360,000 clones, 75% to 90% of them singletons. Sequenced input: peripheral blood. The receptors originated from a woman aged 60-75 years with COVID-19, enrolled during active disease.

The chain links TRBV7-6 to TRBJ1-3; no clear D gene. The CDR3 runs 15 residues. Germline lookup yields CDR1 SGHVS and CDR2 FNYEAQ. V shed 1 base and J shed 1 base, with 8 bases lying between them. The CDR3 loop reads CASSLGPQSGNTIYF. The CDR3 DNA sequence: TGTGCCAGCAGCTTAGGGCCACAATCTGGAAACACCATATATTTT. The whole variable domain, filled in from reference TRBV7-6 and TRBJ1-3, reads GAGVSQSPRYKVTKRGQDVALRCDPISGHVSLYWYRQALGQGPEFLTYFNYEAQQDKSGLPNDRFSAERPEGSISTLTIQRTEQRDSAMYRCASSLGPQSGNTIYFGEGSWLTVV.

V usage is TRBV4-2 and J usage is TRBJ2-1; TRBD2 aligns across 10 bases. The CDR3 is 18 amino acids. CDR1 is LGHNA, CDR2 YNFKEQ, per germline. J was trimmed by 2 bases and V by 1 base; bases with no gene match: 8. CDR3 sequence (DNA): TGTGCCAGCAGCCAAGCGGGTAGCGGGGGGTCTGCCTACAATGAGCAGTTCTTC. Translating gives CASSQAGSGGSAYNEQFF.

The V and J genes are TRBV7-2 and TRBJ1-5, with TRBD1 matching over 8 bases. The CDR3 is 15 amino acids. Losses at the gene ends were 5 bases for V and 5 bases for J; bases not matched to a gene: 8. CDR1 SGHTA and CDR2 FQGNSA come from the germline V gene. This CDR3 reads CASSPDRAWDQPQHF. CDR3 nucleotides: TGTGCCAGCAGCCCGGACAGGGCCTGGGATCAGCCCCAGCATTTT.

The J gene is TRBJ2-5, the V gene TRBV29-1; 8 bases are a match to TRBD1. Germline V CDR1 and CDR2: SQVTM, ANQGSEA. The CDR3 has 14 residues. Trimming took 5 bases from V and 5 from J; bases not matched to a gene: 10. CDR3 DNA: TGCAGCGTTCAAGGACAGGGAGTGGTTGAGACCCAGTACTTC. Translating gives CSVQGQGVVETQYF.

Many counts were recorded for this clone. This chain uses TRBV7-2 with TRBJ2-7; 7 bases line up with TRBD2. The trim removed 5 bases at V and 2 bases at J, leaving 9 bases unmatched. Germline V gives CDR1 SGHTA, CDR2 FQGNSA. The CDR3 is made up of 15 amino acids. CDR3 sequence: CASSQGSGEAYEQYF. CDR3 nucleotide sequence: TGTGCCAGCAGCCAGGGCAGCGGGGAGGCCTACGAGCAGTACTTC.

In DNA, the CDR3 is TGCGCCAGCAGCTTGGGACAGATAAACACTGAAGCTTTCTTT. This codes for CASSLGQINTEAFF. The gene calls are TRBV5-1 and TRBJ1-1, with D possibly being TRBD1 (5 bases). The CDR3 sequence is 14 residues long. The germline V gene has CDR1 SGHRS and CDR2 YFSETQ. Trimming left V 0 bases short and J 2 bases short, with 8 bases between.

Here the CDR3 DNA reads TGCGCCAGCAGCGGACTATCTTTTGCCACCGGGGAGCTGTTTTTT. It encodes CASSGLSFATGELFF. The genes are TRBV5-1 and TRBJ2-2, with D perhaps TRBD2 (6 bases). Germline V CDR1 and CDR2: SGHRS, YFSETQ. Trimming left V 4 bases short and J 4 bases short, with 14 bases between. This CDR3 spans 15 amino acids.

The chain joins TRBV5-1 to TRBJ2-6; maybe TRBD1 (6 bases). Germline lookup yields CDR1 SGHRS and CDR2 YFSETQ. V lost 3 bases and J lost 0, with 10 bases in between. This CDR3 has 16 residues. The CDR3 bases are TGCGCCAGCAGCTCCGGACAGACCTCTGGGGCCAACGTCCTGACTTTC. Translated: CASSSGQTSGANVLTF.

This clone came up once. This chain joins TRBV10-3 and TRBJ2-1, with D possibly TRBD1 on 6 matching bases. The V gene's germline CDR1 is ENHRY and CDR2 SYGVKD. The CDR3 contains 14 residues. Trimming took off 0 bases at V and 5 bases at J, with 8 bases between the two ends. The CDR3 bases are TGTGCCATCAGTGAGTCTAACAGGGACAATGAGCAGTTCTTC. Protein product: CAISESNRDNEQFF.

This clone was seen just once. The J gene is TRBJ2-3, the V gene TRBV29-1, with a weak D call TRBD2 (5 bases). V lost 6 bases and J 0 bases, leaving 10 bases between the germline ends. The CDR3 sequence is 13 residues long. The V gene's germline CDR1 is SQVTM and CDR2 ANQGSEA. The CDR3 nucleotides are TGCAGCGTCGATCCGGGAAGCACAGATACGCAGTATTTT. Its protein is CSVDPGSTDTQYF.

The chain links TRBV10-3 to TRBJ1-1, with a weak D call TRBD1 (6 bases). Trimming took off 6 bases at V and 7 bases at J, with 18 bases between the two ends. The germline CDR1 and CDR2 sequences are ENHRY and SYGVKD. The CDR3 spans 14 residues. CDR3 amino acids: CAISYTGYWNEAFF. The CDR3 bases are TGTGCCATCAGCTACACAGGGTATTGGAATGAAGCTTTCTTT.

The chain employs TRBV5-6 and TRBJ2-6; D unclear. The CDR3 consists of 13 residues. Germline CDR1 is SGHDT and CDR2 is YYEEEE. With 3 bases removed from V and 6 bases from J, the gap between germline ends came to 7 bases. CDR3 amino acids: CASSSRVANVLTF. CDR3 DNA: TGTGCCAGCAGCTCTCGCGTGGCCAACGTCCTGACTTTC.

V gene TRBV6-2 or TRBV6-3 combines with J gene TRBJ2-1; no firm D call. Germline V CDR1 and CDR2: MNHEY, SVGEGT. The V and J ends lost 6 bases and 0 bases respectively, with 15 bases between them. The CDR3 extends over 16 amino acids. Here the CDR3 reads CASSPRNRFSYNEQFF. The DNA for the CDR3 is TGTGCCAGCAGCCCAAGGAACAGATTCTCCTACAATGAGCAGTTCTTC.

This chain connects TRBV13 to TRBJ2-1, with D unclear. V was shortened by 5 bases and J by 7 bases, with 6 bases between the two germline ends. The CDR3 is 11 residues long. The germline gives CDR1 PRHDT, CDR2 FYEKMQ (reference sequence). The CDR3 region is CASSPQNEQFF. The CDR3 nucleotides read TGTGCCAGCAGCCCCCAGAATGAGCAGTTCTTC.

The gene calls are TRBV27 and TRBJ2-1; TRBD2 matches 11 bases. The CDR3 consists of 17 residues. V dropped 4 bases and J dropped 7; count of bases not matched to a gene: 12. CDR1 is MNHEY and CDR2 is SMNVEV in the germline V gene (reference sequence). CDR3 in DNA: TGTGCCAGCAGTTCGTCGATTAGCGGGGGGGCTCGGAATGAGCAGTTCTTC. Translating it yields CASSSSISGGARNEQFF.

This chain uses TRBV6-5 with TRBJ2-3; 11 nucleotides align to TRBD1. CDR1 is MNHEY, CDR2 SVGAGI, per germline. The ends lost 8 bases at V and 4 bases at J; junction bases unmatched: 5. The CDR3 has 14 amino acids. CDR3 DNA: TGTGCCAGCTTGCGGACAGGGGGCGCAGATACGCAGTATTTT. Protein: CASLRTGGADTQYF.

The chain combines TRBV29-1 with TRBJ1-1; TRBD1 is a possible D gene (6 bases). The CDR3 is 13 amino acids. The V end was cut by 5 bases, the J end by 0 bases, with 10 bases between. Germline V gene lookup returns CDR1 SQVTM and CDR2 ANQGSEA. The CDR3 DNA follows: TGCAGCGTTCAACAGGGTATGAACACTGAAGCTTTCTTT. It is translated as CSVQQGMNTEAFF. Full variable domain (outside the CDR3, taken from reference TRBV29-1 and TRBJ1-1): SAVISQKPSRDICQRGTSLTIQCQVDSQVTMMFWYRQQPGQSLTLIATANQGSEATYESGFVIDKFPISRPNLTFSTLTVSNMSPEDSSIYLCSVQQGMNTEAFFGQGTRLTVV.

This chain uses TRBV12-5 with TRBJ1-2; maybe TRBD1 (5 bases). CDR3 length equals 16 residues. V was pared by 5 bases and J by 6 bases, with 22 bases between. The V gene's germline CDR1 is LGHNT and CDR2 FRNRAP. This CDR3 is CASGPFTLGQGHGYTF. The CDR3 nucleotides read TGTGCTAGTGGTCCATTTACCCTCGGGCAGGGTCATGGCTACACCTTC.

The gene calls are TRBV7-9 and TRBJ2-3; 8 bases are shared with TRBD2. The V and J ends lost 5 bases and 2 bases, in that order; junction bases with no gene match: 9. The germline V gene has CDR1 SEHNR and CDR2 FQNEAQ (reference sequence). The CDR3 is 16 residues long. CDR3 protein: CASSPGGPSHTDTQYF. CDR3 DNA sequence: TGTGCCAGCAGCCCGGGGGGGCCTAGCCACACAGATACGCAGTATTTT.

The rearrangement links TRBV5-1 to TRBJ2-3, with 7 bases matching TRBD2. The junction had 2 bases not matched to a gene; V was cut back by 3 bases and J by 1 base. The CDR3 consists of 14 residues. The germline gives CDR1 SGHRS, CDR2 YFSETQ. CDR3 nucleotides: TGCGCCAGCAGCTCCCGGGGGGGCACAGATACGCAGTATTTT. Translation: CASSSRGGTDTQYF.

V and J are TRBV30 and TRBJ2-1; D is possibly TRBD1 (5 bases). The V and J ends lost 2 bases and 8 bases respectively, with 16 bases between them. CDR1 is GTSNPN and CDR2 is SVGIG in the germline V gene (reference sequence). This CDR3 is 14 amino acids long. CDR3 residues: CAWSFQGRLDEQFF. CDR3 in DNA: TGTGCCTGGAGTTTCCAGGGTAGATTGGATGAGCAGTTCTTC.

The DNA for the CDR3 is TGTGCCAGCGCCCACGGGACAGTGGTCACTGAAGCTTTCTTT. It yields the protein CASAHGTVVTEAFF. V gene TRBV27 combines with J gene TRBJ1-1, with TRBD1 identical over 7 bases. The V and J ends lost 8 bases and 4 bases, in that order; junction bases with no gene match: 10. The CDR3 is 14 residues long. CDR1 is MNHEY and CDR2 is SMNVEV in the germline V gene (reference sequence).

Notes on this clone: Other DNA sequences in the same sample also yield this CDR3. The gene calls are TRBV18 and TRBJ1-2; D remains ambiguous. The germline V gene has CDR1 KGHSH and CDR2 LQKENI. This CDR3 has 13 amino acids. V shed 3 bases and J shed 5 bases, with 10 bases lying between them. The CDR3 DNA reads as TGTGCCAGCTCACCTCCCGGGGTTTATGGCTACACCTTC. Its protein is CASSPPGVYGYTF.

This clone occurred a few times. The CDR3 sequence is CASRDERGGANYGYTF. DNA of the CDR3: TGTGCCAGTAGAGACGAAAGGGGGGGAGCTAACTATGGCTACACCTTC. The V and J genes are TRBV19 and TRBJ1-2, with a possible D match to TRBD1 (6 bases). In germline, CDR1 is LNHDA, CDR2 SQIVND (reference sequence). CDR3 length: 16 amino acids. Trimming took off 6 bases at V and 0 bases at J, with 17 bases between the two ends. The entire variable domain, with the rest obtained from reference TRBV19 and TRBJ1-2, is as follows: DGGITQSPKYLFRKEGQNVTLSCEQNLNHDAMYWYRQDPGQGLRLIYYSQIVNDFQKGDIAEGYSVSREKKESFPLTVTSAQKNPTAFYLCASRDERGGANYGYTFGSGTRLTVV.